The T cell receptor beta chain under discussion was sequenced for a study of breast tumors, draining lymph nodes, adjacent tissues. Points from the study as a whole: Tumor TCR diversity was below lymph nodes but above nontumor tissue.

The length of the CDR3 is 12 residues. The germline gives CDR1 SQVTM, CDR2 ANQGSEA. V was pared by 8 bases and J by 2 bases, with 13 bases between. MiXCR, run by TCRdb on the multiplex PCR reads, gives a single entry per CDR3 protein. The profile shows about 19,000 distinct CDR3 sequences, over 40% of them singletons. As to this clonotype: Its antigen is not identified.

V usage is TRBV29-1 and J usage is TRBJ2-7; D is possibly TRBD2 (6 bases). The source is a female donor with breast cancer. Some clones in this sample may be carry-over from other donors' samples. Sequenced input: breast tumor tissue. In DNA form, the CDR3 reads TGCAGCTGGGACTTAGGTACCTACGAGCAGTACTTC. Its protein product is CSWDLGTYEQYF.